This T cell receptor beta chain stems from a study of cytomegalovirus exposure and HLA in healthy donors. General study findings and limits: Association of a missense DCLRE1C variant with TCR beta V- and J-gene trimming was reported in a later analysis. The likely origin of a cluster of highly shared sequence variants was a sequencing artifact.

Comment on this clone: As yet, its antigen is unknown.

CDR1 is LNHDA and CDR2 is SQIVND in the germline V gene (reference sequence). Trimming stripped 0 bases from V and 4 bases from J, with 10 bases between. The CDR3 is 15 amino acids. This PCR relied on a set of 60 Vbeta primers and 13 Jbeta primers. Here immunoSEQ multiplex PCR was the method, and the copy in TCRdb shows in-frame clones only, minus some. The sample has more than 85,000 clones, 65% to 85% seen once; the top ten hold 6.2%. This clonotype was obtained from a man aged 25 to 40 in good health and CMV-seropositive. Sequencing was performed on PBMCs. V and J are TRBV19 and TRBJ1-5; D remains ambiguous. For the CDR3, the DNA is TGTGCCAGTAGTATAGACCGGGTCTCTAATCAGCCCCAGCATTTT. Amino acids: CASSIDRVSNQPQHF. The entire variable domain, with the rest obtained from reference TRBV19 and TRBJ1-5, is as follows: DGGITQSPKYLFRKEGQNVTLSCEQNLNHDAMYWYRQDPGQGLRLIYYSQIVNDFQKGDIAEGYSVSREKKESFPLTVTSAQKNPTAFYLCASSIDRVSNQPQHFGDGTRLSIL.